These 20 T cell receptor beta chains came from one sample sequenced in a study of shared clonotypes between healthy human individuals. TCRdb's copy holds only in-frame clones and misses some; the assay was immunoSEQ multiplex PCR. Of 400,000 to 600,000 clones in the sample, nearly 80% were seen once. Sequenced input: PBMCs. These receptors originate from a woman in her 40s in good health. Some clones in this sample may be carry-over from other donors' samples.

The gene calls are TRBV7-8 and TRBJ1-2, with D unclear. Germline V lookup: CDR1 SGHVS, CDR2 FQNEAQ. V lost 1 base and J lost 4, with 7 bases in between. CDR3 length: 13 amino acids. CDR3 in amino acids: CASSLGQLYGYTF. The CDR3 bases are TGTGCCAGCAGCTTAGGTCAACTCTATGGCTACACCTTC.

The chain carries TRBV10-3 and TRBJ2-3, with 7 positions matching TRBD2. V lost 10 bases and J lost 1; bases outside the gene matches: 8. CDR1 and CDR2 (germline): ENHRY, SYGVKD. The CDR3 consists of 14 residues. CDR3 sequence reads: CATREVSGTDTQYF. As DNA, the CDR3 is TGTGCCACCCGGGAGGTAAGCGGCACAGATACGCAGTATTTT.

This clone was recorded only once. The chain couples TRBV19 to TRBJ1-5; D uncertain. Germline V gene lookup returns CDR1 LNHDA and CDR2 SQIVND (reference sequence). V lost 4 bases, J lost 0 bases, and 13 bases lay in between. This CDR3 has 16 residues. This CDR3 is CASSTNGENSNQPQHF. The CDR3 coding sequence is TGTGCCAGTAGTACAAACGGGGAGAATAGCAATCAGCCCCAGCATTTT.

This rearrangement joins TRBV4-3 to TRBJ2-2; D may be TRBD1 or TRBD2 (5 bases each). Trimming took 3 bases from V and 6 from J, leaving 11 bases between them. CDR1 LGHNA and CDR2 YSLEER come from the germline V gene. This CDR3 has 14 residues. This chain's CDR3 is CASSQSWGPGELFF. The CDR3 bases are TGCGCCAGCAGCCAGTCCTGGGGACCCGGGGAGCTGTTTTTT.

V usage is TRBV7-2 and J usage is TRBJ1-2; TRBD1 agrees at 9 bases. After removal of 5 bases from V and 5 bases from J, the junction contained 3 bases not matched to a gene. The CDR3 sequence is 13 residues long. Germline V CDR1 and CDR2: SGHTA, FQGNSA. CDR3 residues: CASSPGQGYGYTF. The CDR3 DNA sequence: TGTGCCAGCAGCCCCGGACAGGGGTATGGCTACACCTTC.

This chain connects TRBV5-1 to TRBJ2-3, with 10 bases that match TRBD1. This CDR3 spans 14 amino acids. V dropped 2 bases and J dropped 4; count of bases not matched to a gene: 1. Germline V lookup: CDR1 SGHRS, CDR2 YFSETQ. The CDR3 bases are TGCGCCAGCAGCTTCGGGACAGGGGCAGATACGCAGTATTTT. Protein: CASSFGTGADTQYF.

The V and J genes are TRBV7-9 and TRBJ1-2; D remains unclear. The V and J ends lost 3 bases and 8 bases respectively, with 7 bases between them. There are 11 residues in the CDR3. The germline V gene encodes CDR1 SEHNR and CDR2 FQNEAQ (reference sequence). The CDR3 sequence: CASSFYTGYTF. In DNA form, the CDR3 reads TGTGCCAGCAGCTTCTACACCGGCTACACCTTC.

The chain links TRBV30 to TRBJ2-3, with D maybe TRBD1 (6 bases). The CDR3 extends over 13 amino acids. The germline CDR1 and CDR2 sequences are GTSNPN and SVGIG (reference sequence). V lost 6 bases and J lost 0, with 10 bases in between. CDR3 residues: CACRTESTDTQYF. As DNA, the CDR3 is TGTGCCTGCCGGACAGAAAGCACAGATACGCAGTATTTT.

This chain links TRBV28 with TRBJ2-7, with D maybe TRBD1 (5 bases). The CDR3 extends over 14 amino acids. CDR1 is MDHEN and CDR2 is SYDVKM in the germline V gene. V was clipped by 6 bases and J by 0 bases, with 12 bases between them. CDR3 amino acids: CASSGHDTSYEQYF. The CDR3 DNA reads TGTGCCAGCAGCGGACACGACACCTCCTACGAGCAGTACTTC. The full variable domain, completed using reference TRBV28 and TRBJ2-7, is DVKVTQSSRYLVKRTGEKVFLECVQDMDHENMFWYRQDPGLGLRLIYFSYDVKMKEKGDIPEGYSVSREKKERFSLILESASTNQTSMYLCASSGHDTSYEQYFGPGTRLTVT.

This sequence joins TRBV28 and TRBJ1-1; D gene uncertain. The CDR3 has 12 amino acids. The V end lost 2 bases, the J end lost 3 bases, and 4 bases lay between the germline ends. Germline-derived CDR1 and CDR2 are MDHEN and SYDVKM. The CDR3 loop reads CASSLTDTEAFF. The CDR3 DNA reads as TGTGCCAGCAGTTTAACAGACACTGAAGCTTTCTTT.

The V call is TRBV2, the J call TRBJ2-7, with TRBD2 as a possible D gene (5 bases). CDR1 and CDR2 (germline): SNHLY, FYNNEI. The CDR3 length is 12 residues. With 2 bases removed from V and 5 bases from J, the gap between germline ends came to 7 bases. CDR3 amino acids: CASSERGNEQYF. CDR3 DNA: TGTGCCAGCAGTGAACGGGGTAACGAGCAGTACTTC.

The chain joins TRBV5-1 to TRBJ2-1; D uncertain. There are 13 residues in the CDR3. Germline V CDR1 and CDR2: SGHRS, YFSETQ. Trimming removed 5 bases at V and 3 bases at J, with 9 bases between. DNA of the CDR3: TGCGCCAGCAGAGTAGCTAGCTACAATGAGCAGTTCTTC. It translates to CASRVASYNEQFF. The entire variable domain, with the rest obtained from reference TRBV5-1 and TRBJ2-1, is as follows: KAGVTQTPRYLIKTRGQQVTLSCSPISGHRSVSWYQQTPGQGLQFLFEYFSETQRNKGNFPGRFSGRQFSNSRSEMNVSTLELGDSALYLCASRVASYNEQFFGPGTRLTVL.

The chain links TRBV7-9 to TRBJ2-7; 8 nucleotides line up with TRBD2. With 5 bases clipped from V and 6 bases from J, the junction kept 12 bases outside the gene matches. The CDR3 spans 15 residues. Looked up from germline, CDR1 is SEHNR and CDR2 is FQNEAQ (reference sequence). The CDR3: CASSPRGAGEVEQYF. The CDR3 DNA reads as TGTGCCAGCAGCCCCCGTGGAGCGGGAGAGGTCGAGCAGTACTTC. Full variable domain (remainder filled in from reference TRBV7-9 and TRBJ2-7): DTGVSQNPRHKITKRGQNVTFRCDPISEHNRLYWYRQTLGQGPEFLTYFQNEAQLEKSRLLSDRFSAERPKGSFSTLEIQRTEQGDSAMYLCASSPRGAGEVEQYFGPGTRLTVT.

The chain combines TRBV25-1 with TRBJ1-2, with D perhaps TRBD1 (6 bases). V lost 11 bases, J lost 6 bases, and 25 bases lay in between. Per the germline V gene, CDR1 is MGHDK and CDR2 is SYGVNS. The CDR3 has 15 residues. CDR3 amino acids: CASGKGGQTWDGYTF. The CDR3 DNA reads as TGTGCCTCTGGGAAGGGGGGTCAGACGTGGGATGGCTACACCTTC.

There are a few counts of this clone. The chain combines TRBV7-2 with TRBJ2-7, with TRBD1 identical over 7 bases. The V and J ends lost 5 bases and 6 bases, in that order; junction bases with no gene match: 10. Germline V gene sequence: CDR1 SGHTA, CDR2 FQGNSA. The CDR3 runs to 14 residues. CDR3 DNA: TGTGCCAGCAGCCTCGGGCAGACAGGGATCGAGCAGTACTTC. Its translation: CASSLGQTGIEQYF.

The gene calls are TRBV30 and TRBJ2-1, with TRBD2 identical over 7 bases. CDR1 GTSNPN and CDR2 SVGIG come from the germline V gene (reference sequence). There are 13 residues in the CDR3. Trimming at V came to 4 bases and at J to 2 bases, leaving 2 bases not matched to a gene. The CDR3 loop reads CAWKREAYNEQFF. CDR3 sequence (DNA): TGTGCCTGGAAACGGGAGGCCTACAATGAGCAGTTCTTC. The variable domain in full, completed from reference TRBV30 and TRBJ2-1, reads SQTIHQWPATLVQPVGSPLSLECTVEGTSNPNLYWYRQAAGRGLQLLFYSVGIGQISSEVPQNLSASRPQDRQFILSSKKLLLSDSGFYLCAWKREAYNEQFFGPGTRLTVL.

The chain is built from TRBV4-3 and TRBJ2-7; D is undetermined. Germline V gene sequence: CDR1 LGHNA, CDR2 YSLEER. V lost 0 bases, J lost 1 base, and 7 bases lay in between. The CDR3 sequence is 14 residues long. CDR3 coding DNA: TGCGCCAGCAGCCAAGATCTGACTTCCTACGAGCAGTACTTC. Its protein product is CASSQDLTSYEQYF.

A note on this clone: A much bigger clone sits one base away, suggesting this may be a read error. The gene calls are TRBV5-1 and TRBJ2-6; D is uncertain. V was trimmed by 0 bases and J by 4 bases, leaving 5 bases between them. Germline CDR1 reads SGHRS; CDR2 reads YFSETQ. The CDR3 is 14 residues long. CDR3 sequence (DNA): TGCGCCAGCAGCTTGGTTGGGGGGGCCAACGTCCTGACTTTC. Amino acids: CASSLVGGANVLTF.

V gene TRBV5-4 combines with J gene TRBJ1-4, with D possibly being TRBD1 (6 bases). Germline CDR1 is SGHNT and CDR2 is YYREEE (reference sequence). There are 15 residues in the CDR3. V gave up 4 bases and J gave up 2 bases, with 12 bases separating them. The CDR3 DNA sequence: TGTGCCAGCAGCCGCGGTACAGGGACTAATGAAAAACTGTTTTTT. Residues: CASSRGTGTNEKLFF.

This clone occurred a few times. The chain couples TRBV7-2 to TRBJ2-7; the D gene could be TRBD1 or TRBD2 (6 bases each). CDR1 SGHTA and CDR2 FQGNSA come from the germline V gene. V was cut by 0 bases and J by 4 bases, with 13 bases left in between. The CDR3 totals 15 residues. CDR3 bases: TGTGCCAGCAGCTTAGCGGGGGGCCCAGAATACGAGCAGTACTTC. This translates into CASSLAGGPEYEQYF.